This T cell receptor beta chain came from a study of beta chain features in type 1 diabetes. General observations from the study: Shortening that was moderate but significant affected the TCRB CDR3s of Type 1 diabetes patients in all four CD4+ subsets. Cells that show high TCR expression could be over-represented by cDNA sequencing. The VDJ junctions of type 1 diabetes patients carried fewer insertions and more deletions. Patients showed naive, central memory and Treg TCRB repertoires that appeared more similar than those of healthy donors.

Notes on this clone: No antigen is known for it.

CD4+ naive, central memory, regulatory and stem cell-like memory subsets were isolated by sorting on CD45RO/CCR7/CD25/CD127/CD95/CD27. Investigators reverse transcribed all isolated RNA, so they sequenced expressed TCRB transcripts. The table came from immunoSEQ multiplex PCR; TCRdb's copy has only in-frame clones and leaves some out. The sample lists 500,000 to 850,000 clones, 11% to 15% occurring once. V lost 5 bases to trimming and J lost 2 bases, with 14 bases between them. Germline loops: CDR1 SGHAT, CDR2 FQNNGV. The length of the CDR3 is 15 residues. The clonotype was recovered from a man between 18 and 35 years old with type 1 diabetes. The sample was naive CD4+ T cells from blood. J is TRBJ2-3 and V is TRBV11-2, with D uncertain. The CDR3: CASSDWGTPTDTQYF. The CDR3 nucleotides are TGTGCCAGCAGCGACTGGGGAACCCCCACAGATACGCAGTATTTT.